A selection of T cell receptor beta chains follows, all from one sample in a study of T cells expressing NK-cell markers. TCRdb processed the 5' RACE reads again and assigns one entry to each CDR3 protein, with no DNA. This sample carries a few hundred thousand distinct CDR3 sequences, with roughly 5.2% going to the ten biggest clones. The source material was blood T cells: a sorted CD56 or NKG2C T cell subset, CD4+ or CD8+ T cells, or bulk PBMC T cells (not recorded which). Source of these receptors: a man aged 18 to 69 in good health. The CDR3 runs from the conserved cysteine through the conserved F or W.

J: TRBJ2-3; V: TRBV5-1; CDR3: CASSSAPGQGFTDTQYF
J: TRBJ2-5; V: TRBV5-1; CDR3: CASSSGVPTYGETQYF
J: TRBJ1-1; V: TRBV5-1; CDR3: CASSLARFAGTEAFF
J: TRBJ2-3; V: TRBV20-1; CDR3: CSARGRDGEPDTQYF
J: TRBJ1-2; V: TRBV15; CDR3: CATSRKQGASGYTF
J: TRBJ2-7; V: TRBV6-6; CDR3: CASSGSDVYEQYF
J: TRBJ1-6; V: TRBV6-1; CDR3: CATWDRYNSPLHF
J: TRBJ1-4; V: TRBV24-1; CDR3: CATSDGLEKLFF
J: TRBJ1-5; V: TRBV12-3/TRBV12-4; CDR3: CASSSRTGGLQPQHF
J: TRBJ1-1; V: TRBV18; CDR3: CASSPPTGPSTEAFF
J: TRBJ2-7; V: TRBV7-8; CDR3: CATAAIGGAYEQYF
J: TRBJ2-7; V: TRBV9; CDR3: CASSVGRDRVVEQYF
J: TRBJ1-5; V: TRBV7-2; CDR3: CASSLGQDSNQPQHF
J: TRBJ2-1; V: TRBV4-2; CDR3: CASSQEGTNNNEQFF
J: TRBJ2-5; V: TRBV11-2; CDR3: CASSSMGLAGGLETQYF
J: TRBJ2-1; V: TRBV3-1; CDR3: CASSQDSGRGKQFF
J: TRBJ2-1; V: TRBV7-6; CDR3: CASSLRASGALGGNEQFF
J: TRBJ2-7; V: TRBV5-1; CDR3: CASSLVPSAYEQYF
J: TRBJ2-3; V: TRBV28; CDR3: CASSFPGRGADTQYF
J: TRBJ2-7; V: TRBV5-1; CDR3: CASSLERPGTGLLPYEQYF
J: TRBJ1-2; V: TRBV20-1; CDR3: CSATQRRSAGEGYTF
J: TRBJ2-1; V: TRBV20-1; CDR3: CSARDQLAGGRDNEQFF
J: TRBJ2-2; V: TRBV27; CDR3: CASSFRGGIRTGELFF
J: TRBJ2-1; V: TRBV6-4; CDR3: CASTGVPSYEQFF
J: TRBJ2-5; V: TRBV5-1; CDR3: CASRTRPTSGAQETQYF
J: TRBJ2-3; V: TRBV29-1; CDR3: CSVAVMAASTDTQYF
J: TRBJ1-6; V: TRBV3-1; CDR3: CASSQDFVVRINSPLHF
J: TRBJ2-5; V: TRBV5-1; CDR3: CASSKETVSQETQYF
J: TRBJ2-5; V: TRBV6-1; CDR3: CASRESAGRETQYF
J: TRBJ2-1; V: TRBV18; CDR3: CASSPAVTSINEQFF
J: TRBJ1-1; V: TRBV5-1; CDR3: CASRGPAQNTEAFF
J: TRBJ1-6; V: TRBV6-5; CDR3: CASSYEPMNSPLHF
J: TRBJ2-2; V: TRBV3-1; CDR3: CASRRGQGANTGELFF
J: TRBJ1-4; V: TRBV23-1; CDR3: CASSQSLFDGLNEKLFF